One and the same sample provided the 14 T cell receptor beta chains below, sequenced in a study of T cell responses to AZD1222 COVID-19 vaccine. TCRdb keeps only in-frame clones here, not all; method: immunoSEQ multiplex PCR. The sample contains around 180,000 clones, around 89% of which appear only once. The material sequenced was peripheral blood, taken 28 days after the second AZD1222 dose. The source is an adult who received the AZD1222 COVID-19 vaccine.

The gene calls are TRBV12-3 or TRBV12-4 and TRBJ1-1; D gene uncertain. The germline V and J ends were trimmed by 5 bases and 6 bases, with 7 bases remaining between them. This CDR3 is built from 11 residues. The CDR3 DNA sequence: TGTGCCAGCAGTATAGGAGCTGAAGCTTTCTTT. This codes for CASSIGAEAFF.

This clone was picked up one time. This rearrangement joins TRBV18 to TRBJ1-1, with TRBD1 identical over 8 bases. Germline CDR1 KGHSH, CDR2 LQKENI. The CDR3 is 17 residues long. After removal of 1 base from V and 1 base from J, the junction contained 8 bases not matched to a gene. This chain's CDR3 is CASSPQSGGRPNTEAFF. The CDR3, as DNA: TGTGCCAGCTCACCACAGTCAGGGGGCAGACCGAACACTGAAGCTTTCTTT.

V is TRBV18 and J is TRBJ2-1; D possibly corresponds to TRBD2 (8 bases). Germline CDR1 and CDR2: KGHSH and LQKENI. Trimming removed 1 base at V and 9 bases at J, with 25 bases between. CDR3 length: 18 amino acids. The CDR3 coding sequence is TGTGCCAGCTCACCACAGGGGGCTGGCGGGAGGAAGGAGGGTGAGCAGTTCTTC. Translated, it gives CASSPQGAGGRKEGEQFF. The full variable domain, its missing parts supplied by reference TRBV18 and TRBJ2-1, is NAGVMQNPRHLVRRRGQEARLRCSPMKGHSHVYWYRQLPEEGLKFMVYLQKENIIDESGMPKERFSAEFPKEGPSILRIQQVVRGDSAAYFCASSPQGAGGRKEGEQFFGPGTRLTVL.

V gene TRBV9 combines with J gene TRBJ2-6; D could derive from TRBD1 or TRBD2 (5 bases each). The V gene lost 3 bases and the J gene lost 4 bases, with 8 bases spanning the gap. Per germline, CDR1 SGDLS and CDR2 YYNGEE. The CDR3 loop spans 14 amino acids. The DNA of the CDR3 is TGTGCCAGCAGCGGAGGGGCCGGGGCCAACGTCCTGACTTTC. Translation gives CASSGGAGANVLTF.

CDR3 DNA sequence: TGCGCCAGCGCGATCCTGACAGGGACGCATGGCTACACCTTC. Amino acids: CASAILTGTHGYTF. J is TRBJ1-2 and V is TRBV5-1; 7 nucleotides align to TRBD1. This CDR3 comprises 14 residues. V shed 7 bases, J shed 6 bases, and the junction held 12 bases outside the gene matches. Germline CDR1 SGHRS, CDR2 YFSETQ.

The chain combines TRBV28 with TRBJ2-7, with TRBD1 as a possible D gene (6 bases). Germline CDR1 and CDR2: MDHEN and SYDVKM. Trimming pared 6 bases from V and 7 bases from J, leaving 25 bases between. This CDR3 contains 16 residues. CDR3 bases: TGTGCCAGCAGCCTTAAAAGACAGGTTTTCTCGGGGGAGCAGTACTTC. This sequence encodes CASSLKRQVFSGEQYF.

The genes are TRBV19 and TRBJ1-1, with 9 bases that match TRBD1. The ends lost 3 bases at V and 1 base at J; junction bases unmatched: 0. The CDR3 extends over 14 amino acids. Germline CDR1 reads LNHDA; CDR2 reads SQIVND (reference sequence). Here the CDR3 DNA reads TGTGCCAGTAGTATGACAGGGGGGAACACTGAAGCTTTCTTT. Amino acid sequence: CASSMTGGNTEAFF.

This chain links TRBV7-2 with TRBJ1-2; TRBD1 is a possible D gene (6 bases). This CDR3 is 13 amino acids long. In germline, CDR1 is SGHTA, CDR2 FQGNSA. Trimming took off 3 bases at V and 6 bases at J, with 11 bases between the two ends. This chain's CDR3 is CASSLRTVNGYTF. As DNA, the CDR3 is TGTGCCAGCAGCTTGCGGACAGTGAATGGCTACACCTTC.

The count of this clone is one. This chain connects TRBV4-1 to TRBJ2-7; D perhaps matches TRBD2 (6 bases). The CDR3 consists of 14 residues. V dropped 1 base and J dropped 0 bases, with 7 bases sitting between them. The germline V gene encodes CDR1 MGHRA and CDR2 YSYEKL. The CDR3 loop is CASSQGDSSYEQYF. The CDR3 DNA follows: TGCGCCAGCAGCCAAGGGGACTCCTCCTACGAGCAGTACTTC.

CDR3 coding DNA: TGCAGTGCTGCCTTGGGAACTGAAGCTTTCTTT. It encodes CSAALGTEAFF. This chain uses TRBV20-1 with TRBJ1-1; D uncertain. The V end was cut by 5 bases, the J end by 5 bases, with 9 bases between. This CDR3 is 11 amino acids long. The germline V gene has CDR1 DFQATT and CDR2 SNEGSKA (reference sequence).

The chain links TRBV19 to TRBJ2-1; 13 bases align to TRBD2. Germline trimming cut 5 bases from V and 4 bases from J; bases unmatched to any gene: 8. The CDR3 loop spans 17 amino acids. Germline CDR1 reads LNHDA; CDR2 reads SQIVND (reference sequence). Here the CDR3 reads CASSPARTSGGYNEQFF. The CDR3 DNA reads TGTGCCAGTAGTCCTGCTCGGACTAGCGGGGGATACAATGAGCAGTTCTTC.

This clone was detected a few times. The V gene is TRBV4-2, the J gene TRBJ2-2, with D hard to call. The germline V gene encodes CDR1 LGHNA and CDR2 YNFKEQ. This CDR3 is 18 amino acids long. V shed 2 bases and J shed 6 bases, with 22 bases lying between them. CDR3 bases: TGTGCCAGCAGCCAAAGTATTGGCGGCAGCTTCGTCCCCGGGGAGCTGTTTTTT. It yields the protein CASSQSIGGSFVPGELFF.

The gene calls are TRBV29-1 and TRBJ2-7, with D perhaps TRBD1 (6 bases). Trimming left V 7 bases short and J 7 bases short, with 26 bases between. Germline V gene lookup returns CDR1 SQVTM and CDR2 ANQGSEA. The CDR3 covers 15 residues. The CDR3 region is CSAGRVGAPGEEQYF. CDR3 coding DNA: TGCAGCGCCGGCAGGGTGGGGGCCCCCGGGGAGGAGCAGTACTTC.

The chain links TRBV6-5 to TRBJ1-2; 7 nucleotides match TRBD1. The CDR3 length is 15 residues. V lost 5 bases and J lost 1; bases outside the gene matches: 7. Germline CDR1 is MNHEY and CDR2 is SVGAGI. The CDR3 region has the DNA TGTGCCAGCAGTCCCGGGACAGCCAATAACTATGGCTACACCTTC. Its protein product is CASSPGTANNYGYTF.